A selection of T cell receptor beta chains follows, all from one sample in a study of OX40 agonist ivuxolimab in advanced cancers. Produced via immunoSEQ multiplex PCR; TCRdb's table is partial and in-frame only. The sample includes some 86,000 clones, under 85% of them seen just once. Here the sequenced sample was CD4+ or CD8+ T cells sorted from blood, taken in a trial of the OX40 agonist ivuxolimab. Receptors were obtained from an adult with an advanced solid tumor such as melanoma, head and neck, liver or kidney cancer. The CDR3 runs from the conserved cysteine through the conserved F or W. Each record gives: V gene, clone size, J gene, D gene, CDR3 DNA, CDR3 protein. D genes are given only for firm matches. Not all rows give a size; the values are once, few, many and, for expanded clones, a class.

v_gene: TRBV7-2; abundance: once; j_gene: TRBJ2-7; d_gene: .; CDR3nt: TGTGCCAGCAGCTTATTAGCAGGGCTGATCTACGAGCAGTACTTC; CDR3aa: CASSLLAGLIYEQYF
v_gene: TRBV28; abundance: .; j_gene: TRBJ2-7; d_gene: .; CDR3nt: TGTGCCAGCGCTCCCACGAGTGGGGCCTCCTACGAGCAGTACTTC; CDR3aa: CASAPTSGASYEQYF
v_gene: TRBV19; abundance: .; j_gene: TRBJ1-5; d_gene: .; CDR3nt: TGTGCCAGTAGTACGTTTGGAGGCAGCAATCAGCCCCAGCATTTT; CDR3aa: CASSTFGGSNQPQHF
v_gene: TRBV28; abundance: few; j_gene: TRBJ1-4; d_gene: .; CDR3nt: TGTGCCAGCAGTTTATTCGGGGGAGGATTTCTGTTTTTT; CDR3aa: CASSLFGGGFLFF
v_gene: TRBV7-9; abundance: few; j_gene: TRBJ2-1; d_gene: TRBD1; CDR3nt: TGTGAGATTGGGTGCCAGGGGGACTACAATGAGCAGTTCTTC; CDR3aa: CEIGCQGDYNEQFF
v_gene: TRBV7-9; abundance: .; j_gene: TRBJ2-3; d_gene: .; CDR3nt: TGTGCCAGCAGCTTTGGCTCCACAGATACGCAGTATTTT; CDR3aa: CASSFGSTDTQYF
v_gene: TRBV4-1; abundance: .; j_gene: TRBJ1-2; d_gene: TRBD1; CDR3nt: TGCGCCAGCAGCCATGAACCGGGACAGGCCGACTATGGCTACACCTTC; CDR3aa: CASSHEPGQADYGYTF
v_gene: TRBV7-2; abundance: .; j_gene: TRBJ2-7; d_gene: .; CDR3nt: TGTGCCAGCACCCTCCCAGCGTCCTACGAGCAGTACTTC; CDR3aa: CASTLPASYEQYF
v_gene: TRBV7-3; abundance: .; j_gene: TRBJ2-1; d_gene: .; CDR3nt: TGTGCCAGCTCCGAGACGGGGATCTTGAGCAATGAGCAGTTCTTC; CDR3aa: CASSETGILSNEQFF
v_gene: TRBV9; abundance: .; j_gene: TRBJ2-1; d_gene: .; CDR3nt: TGTGCCAGCAGCGCCCGGTCCTACCTGGGGCTAGGCTTAAAAAATGAGCAGTTCTTC; CDR3aa: CASSARSYLGLGLKNEQFF
v_gene: TRBV28; abundance: .; j_gene: TRBJ2-5; d_gene: .; CDR3nt: TGTGCCAGCGCCCGCGGTTTCGGACAAGAGACCCAGTACTTC; CDR3aa: CASARGFGQETQYF
v_gene: TRBV27; abundance: .; j_gene: TRBJ2-1; d_gene: .; CDR3nt: TGTGCCAGCAGTTCGGGGACTGAGCAGTTCTTC; CDR3aa: CASSSGTEQFF
v_gene: TRBV21-1; abundance: .; j_gene: TRBJ2-1; d_gene: .; CDR3nt: TGTGCCAGCAGCAGACCTTTAGGGGGCGCAACCTACAATGAGCAGTTCTTC; CDR3aa: CASSRPLGGATYNEQFF
v_gene: TRBV18; abundance: .; j_gene: TRBJ2-3; d_gene: TRBD1; CDR3nt: TGTGCCAGCTCACCGGGACAGGGAGAAGCAGATACGCAGTATTTT; CDR3aa: CASSPGQGEADTQYF
v_gene: TRBV28; abundance: .; j_gene: TRBJ2-1; d_gene: TRBD2; CDR3nt: TGTGCCAGCAGTTCCCAATTCGGGGGGGAGGCGACCTACAATGAGCAGTTCTTC; CDR3aa: CASSSQFGGEATYNEQFF
v_gene: TRBV6-6; abundance: .; j_gene: TRBJ2-1; d_gene: TRBD1; CDR3nt: TGTGCCAGCAGCCAAGGGACAGCCTACAATGAGCAGTTCTTC; CDR3aa: CASSQGTAYNEQFF
v_gene: TRBV10-1; abundance: .; j_gene: TRBJ2-7; d_gene: TRBD2; CDR3nt: TGCGCCAGCAGTGAGGATTATAGCGGGAGCACTGGCGAGCAGTACTTC; CDR3aa: CASSEDYSGSTGEQYF
v_gene: TRBV5-1; abundance: few; j_gene: TRBJ2-1; d_gene: .; CDR3nt: TGCGCCAGCAGTATGGGGTCCAACGATGAGCAGTTCTTC; CDR3aa: CASSMGSNDEQFF
v_gene: TRBV11-2; abundance: .; j_gene: TRBJ1-2; d_gene: .; CDR3nt: TGTGCCAGCAGCTTAGAGGCAGGGGTTAACTATGGCTACACCTTC; CDR3aa: CASSLEAGVNYGYTF